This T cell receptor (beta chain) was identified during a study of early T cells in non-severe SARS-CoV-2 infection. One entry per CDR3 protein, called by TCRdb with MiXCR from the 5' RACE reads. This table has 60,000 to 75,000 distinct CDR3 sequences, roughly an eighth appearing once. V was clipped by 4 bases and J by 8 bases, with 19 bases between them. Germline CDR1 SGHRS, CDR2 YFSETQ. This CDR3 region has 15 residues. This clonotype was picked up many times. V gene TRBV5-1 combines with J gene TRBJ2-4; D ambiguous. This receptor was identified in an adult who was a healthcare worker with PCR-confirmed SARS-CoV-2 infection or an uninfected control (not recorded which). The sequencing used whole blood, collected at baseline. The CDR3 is CASSPDRASDYIQYF. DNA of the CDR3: TGCGCCAGCAGCCCGGACCGGGCCTCGGATTACATTCAGTACTTC.